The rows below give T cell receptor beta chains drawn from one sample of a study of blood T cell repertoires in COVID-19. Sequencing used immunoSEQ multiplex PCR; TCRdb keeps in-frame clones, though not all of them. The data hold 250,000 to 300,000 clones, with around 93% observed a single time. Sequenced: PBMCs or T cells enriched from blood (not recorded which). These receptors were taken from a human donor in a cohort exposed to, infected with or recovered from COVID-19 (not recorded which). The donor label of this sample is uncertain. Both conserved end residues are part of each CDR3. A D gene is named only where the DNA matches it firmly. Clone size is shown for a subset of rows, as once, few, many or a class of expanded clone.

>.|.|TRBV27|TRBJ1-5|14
CASSLSPFFQPQHF
TGTGCCAGCAGTTTATCTCCTTTTTTCCAGCCCCAGCATTTT
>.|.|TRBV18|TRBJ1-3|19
CASSTGKIQGASSGNTIYF
TGTGCCAGCAGCACCGGAAAGATACAAGGGGCTAGCTCTGGAAACACCATATATTTT
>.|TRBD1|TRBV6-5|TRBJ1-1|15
CASRQGTGMYTEAFF
TGTGCCAGCAGACAGGGGACAGGGATGTACACTGAAGCTTTCTTT
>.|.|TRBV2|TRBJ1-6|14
CASSQQGLDSPLHF
TGTGCCAGCAGCCAACAGGGTCTGGACTCACCCCTCCACTTT
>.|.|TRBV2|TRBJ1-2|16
CASSEYRVPSNYGYTF
TGTGCCAGCAGTGAATACAGGGTCCCCTCTAACTATGGCTACACCTTC
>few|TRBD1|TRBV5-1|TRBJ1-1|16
CASSLGQGAKNTEAFF
TGCGCCAGCAGCTTGGGGCAGGGGGCTAAGAACACTGAAGCTTTCTTT
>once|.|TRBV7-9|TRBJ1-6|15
CASSLAGGEDSPLHF
TGTGCCAGCAGCTTAGCGGGGGGGGAGGATTCACCCCTCCACTTT
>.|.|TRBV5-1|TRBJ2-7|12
CASSSDSYEQYF
TGCGCCAGCAGCTCGGACAGCTACGAGCAGTACTTC
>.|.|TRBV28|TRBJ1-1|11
CASSQDTEAFF
TGTGCCAGCAGTCAGGACACTGAAGCTTTCTTT
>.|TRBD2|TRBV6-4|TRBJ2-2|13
CASSATSAGELFF
TGTGCCAGCAGTGCAACTAGCGCCGGGGAGCTGTTTTTT
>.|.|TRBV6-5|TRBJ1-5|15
CASSYSRFAHQPQHF
TGTGCCAGCAGTTACTCCAGGTTCGCCCATCAGCCCCAGCATTTT
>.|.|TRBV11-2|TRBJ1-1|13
CASSAPGTRGAFF
TGTGCCAGCAGCGCCCCCGGGACAAGGGGAGCTTTCTTT
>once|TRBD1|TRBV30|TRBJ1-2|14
CAGDREGPNYGYTF
TGTGCCGGGGACAGGGAAGGACCTAACTATGGCTACACCTTC
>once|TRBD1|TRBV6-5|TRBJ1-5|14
CASSYLTGEQPQHF
TGTGCCAGCAGTTATCTAACAGGGGAACAGCCCCAGCATTTT
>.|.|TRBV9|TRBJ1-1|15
CASSVAFVPNTEAFF
TGTGCCAGCAGCGTAGCTTTCGTTCCTAACACTGAAGCTTTCTTT
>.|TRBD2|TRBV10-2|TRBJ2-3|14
CASSILAGLDTQYF
TGCGCCAGCAGTATACTAGCGGGGTTAGATACGCAGTATTTT